The 13 T cell receptor beta chains given below trace back to one sample, sequenced in a study of control samples from healthy donors and cancer patients. Sequenced by immunoSEQ multiplex PCR; TCRdb stores in-frame clones only, minus some. Of 100,000 to 150,000 clones in the sample, 87% are singletons; the top ten hold about 2.9%. Sequencing was carried out using blood. All receptors come from a man aged 55 to 69 in good health.

Concerning this clone: This CDR3 is also generated by other DNA sequences in the sample. The rearrangement joins TRBV27 to TRBJ1-1; the D gene is possibly TRBD1 (6 bases). V was clipped by 5 bases and J by 6 bases, with 10 bases between them. There are 12 residues in the CDR3. The V gene's germline CDR1 is MNHEY and CDR2 SMNVEV (reference sequence). The DNA for the CDR3 is TGTGCCAGCAGTCTCGACAGGTCTGAAGCTTTCTTT. This translates into CASSLDRSEAFF.

The chain uses TRBV9 and TRBJ1-1, with D possibly matching TRBD1 (5 bases). V shed 3 bases and J shed 2 bases, with 14 bases lying between them. The length of the CDR3 is 15 residues. CDR1 is SGDLS, CDR2 YYNGEE, per germline. The CDR3 nucleotides read TGTGCCAGCAGCGCTGGAGCAGGGTATAACACTGAAGCTTTCTTT. Translating it yields CASSAGAGYNTEAFF.

The chain employs TRBV9 and TRBJ1-5, with a possible D match to TRBD1 (5 bases). The ends were cut back, 2 bases at V and 0 bases at J, with 9 bases in the middle. The CDR3 contains 15 residues. Germline V gene sequence: CDR1 SGDLS, CDR2 YYNGEE. The CDR3 reads CASSVGVDSNQPQHF. The CDR3 nucleotides read TGTGCCAGCAGCGTGGGGGTGGATAGCAATCAGCCCCAGCATTTT. Full variable domain (remainder filled in from reference TRBV9 and TRBJ1-5): DSGVTQTPKHLITATGQRVTLRCSPRSGDLSVYWYQQSLDQGLQFLIQYYNGEERAKGNILERFSAQQFPDLHSELNLSSLELGDSALYFCASSVGVDSNQPQHFGDGTRLSIL.

V and J are TRBV5-1 and TRBJ1-4; 7 bases map to TRBD1. Trimming cost V 0 bases and J 6 bases; bases outside gene matches: 11. Per the germline V gene, CDR1 is SGHRS and CDR2 is YFSETQ. The CDR3 spans 17 residues. The CDR3, as DNA: TGCGCCAGCAGCTTGGGGGTCCAGAGACAGGGCGATGAAAAACTGTTTTTT. It yields the protein CASSLGVQRQGDEKLFF.

CDR3 nucleotides: TGTGCCAGCAGTTACGGGGCCGGTGGCTACACCTTC. It translates to CASSYGAGGYTF. The chain employs TRBV6-5 and TRBJ1-2; TRBD1 is a possible D gene (5 bases). The CDR3 is 12 amino acids. Between the trimmed V and J ends, which lost 2 bases and 7 bases, there was a span of 8 bases. CDR1 MNHEY and CDR2 SVGAGI come from the germline V gene.

This chain uses TRBV7-3 with TRBJ2-3; 9 bases fit TRBD2. Trimming at V came to 4 bases and at J to 5 bases, leaving 7 bases not matched to a gene. The CDR3 length is 15 residues. Germline CDR1 and CDR2: SGHTA and FQGTGA. CDR3 sequence: CASSSASGDRDTQYF. The CDR3 DNA is TGTGCCAGCAGCTCAGCTAGCGGGGATCGAGATACGCAGTATTTT.

The V and J genes are TRBV4-2 and TRBJ2-2; 16 bases are a match to TRBD2. The V gene end was trimmed by 1 base and the J gene end by 4 bases; junction bases not matched to a gene: 12. CDR1 and CDR2 from the germline V gene are LGHNA and YNFKEQ. CDR3 size: 21 residues. The CDR3 sequence is CASSQVGPGLAGGPSTGELFF. The CDR3 DNA sequence: TGTGCCAGCAGCCAAGTGGGCCCGGGACTAGCGGGGGGGCCTAGCACCGGGGAGCTGTTTTTT.

This clone appeared once. This chain links TRBV2 with TRBJ1-4; D remains unclear. Germline lookup yields CDR1 SNHLY and CDR2 FYNNEI. Trimming left V 1 base short and J 8 bases short, with 14 bases between. The CDR3 sequence is 15 residues long. DNA for the CDR3: TGTGCCAGCAGTGAAGGCATAAGGGAGGAAGAAAAACTGTTTTTT. This gives the protein CASSEGIREEEKLFF.

This clone has a handful of counts. This chain uses TRBV6-4 with TRBJ1-1; unclear D gene. Germline CDR1 and CDR2: MRHNA and SNTAGT. Between the trimmed V and J ends, which lost 3 bases and 0 bases, there was a span of 11 bases. The CDR3 length is 15 residues. CDR3 amino acids: CASSENGAVNTEAFF. The CDR3 DNA follows: TGTGCCAGCAGTGAAAACGGCGCGGTGAACACTGAAGCTTTCTTT.

This chain links TRBV30 with TRBJ1-1, with D possibly matching TRBD1 (6 bases). Germline V gene lookup returns CDR1 GTSNPN and CDR2 SVGIG (reference sequence). The CDR3 is 15 residues long. Trimming pared 5 bases from V and 0 bases from J, leaving 16 bases between. The CDR3, as DNA: TGTGCCTGGGGCCAAAAGACAGGCATGAACACTGAAGCTTTCTTT. It yields the protein CAWGQKTGMNTEAFF.

Points on this clone: One end of the junction varies from germline; a read error may be responsible. The chain recombines TRBV7-7 with TRBJ2-5; unclear D gene. Germline loops: CDR1 SSHAT, CDR2 FNYEAQ (reference sequence). This CDR3 region has 15 residues. The CDR3 DNA sequence: TGTGCTAGCAGCTCCAGTCGGGCGAACCAAGAGACCCAGTACTTC. It codes for CASSSSRANQETQYF.

The gene calls are TRBV12-3 or TRBV12-4 and TRBJ1-6, with D possibly TRBD1 on 6 matching bases. The CDR3 has 13 amino acids. V lost 2 bases and J lost 8, with 7 bases in between. CDR3 in DNA: TGTGCCAGCAGTTTAACAGGGTATTCACCCCTCCACTTT. It is translated as CASSLTGYSPLHF.

The chain uses TRBV25-1 and TRBJ2-7; D gene ambiguous. The V end lost 3 bases, the J end lost 2 bases, and 11 bases lay between the germline ends. This CDR3 region has 14 residues. The germline V gene has CDR1 MGHDK and CDR2 SYGVNS. The CDR3 bases are TGTGCCAGCAGTGATAGGGCCGGACCCTACGAGCAGTACTTC. Translation: CASSDRAGPYEQYF.